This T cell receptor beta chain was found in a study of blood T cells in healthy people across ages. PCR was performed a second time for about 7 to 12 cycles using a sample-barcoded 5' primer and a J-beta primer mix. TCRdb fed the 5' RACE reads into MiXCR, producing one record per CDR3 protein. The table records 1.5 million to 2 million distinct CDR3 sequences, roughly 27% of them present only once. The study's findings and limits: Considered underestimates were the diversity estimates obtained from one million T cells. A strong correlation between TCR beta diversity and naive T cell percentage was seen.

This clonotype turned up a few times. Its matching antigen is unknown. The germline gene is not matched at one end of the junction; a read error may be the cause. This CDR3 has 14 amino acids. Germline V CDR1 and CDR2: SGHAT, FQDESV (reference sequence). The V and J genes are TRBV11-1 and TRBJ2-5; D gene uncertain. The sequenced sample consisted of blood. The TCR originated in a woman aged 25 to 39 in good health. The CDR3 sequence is CASSLVGTQETRYF. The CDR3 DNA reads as TGTGCCAGCAGCTTAGTGGGAACCCAAGAGACCCGGTACTTC.